This T cell receptor beta chain was recorded in a study of cytomegalovirus exposure and HLA in healthy donors. The CDR3 is 14 residues long. V lost 5 bases and J lost 3, with 8 bases in between. Germline loops: CDR1 SGHTA, CDR2 FQGNSA. 60 Vbeta and 13 Jbeta primers were used in PCR. Method: immunoSEQ multiplex PCR; TCRdb's copy keeps in-frame clones and lacks some. The table has around 99,000 clones, about 80% seen once. The sequence came from a woman in her 50s in good health and CMV-seropositive. The chain has TRBV7-2 and TRBJ2-6; weak D call: TRBD2 (5 bases). The sequencing sample was made of PBMCs. The CDR3: CASSPGVGANVLTF. The CDR3 DNA reads as TGTGCCAGCAGCCCCGGGGTTGGGGCCAACGTCCTGACTTTC.